The 9 T cell receptor beta chains given below trace back to one sample, sequenced in a study of siplizumab effects on memory and regulatory T cells. The table came from immunoSEQ multiplex PCR; TCRdb's copy has only in-frame clones and leaves some out. In the table there are about 110,000 clones, 92% of which are singletons. Sample: CD4+ T cells sorted from blood. The receptors derive from a human donor in good health.

The J gene is TRBJ1-2, the V gene TRBV6-5; D remains unclear. CDR3 length equals 13 residues. Between the trimmed V and J ends, which lost 2 bases and 5 bases, there was a span of 9 bases. Germline V gene lookup returns CDR1 MNHEY and CDR2 SVGAGI. The chain's CDR3 is CASSYGPEYGYTF. The CDR3 coding sequence is TGTGCCAGCAGTTACGGACCTGAGTATGGCTACACCTTC.

This chain connects TRBV5-1 to TRBJ2-2, with TRBD1 matching 7 bases. Losses at the gene ends were 7 bases for V and 3 bases for J; bases not matched to a gene: 6. There are 14 residues in the CDR3. Germline-derived CDR1 and CDR2 are SGHRS and YFSETQ. CDR3 amino acids: CASGTQGDTGELFF. The CDR3 region has the DNA TGCGCCAGCGGAACCCAGGGGGACACCGGGGAGCTGTTTTTT.

This chain connects TRBV27 to TRBJ1-2; 7 positions match TRBD1. V shed 6 bases, J shed 6 bases, and the junction held 13 bases outside the gene matches. Germline V gene lookup returns CDR1 MNHEY and CDR2 SMNVEV (reference sequence). The CDR3 extends over 15 amino acids. The CDR3 spells CASSPPDRELHGYTF. The CDR3 DNA is TGTGCCAGCAGCCCGCCCGACAGGGAGCTTCATGGCTACACCTTC.

This chain uses TRBV19 with TRBJ2-3; TRBD2 matches at 9 bases. CDR1 and CDR2 from the germline V gene are LNHDA and SQIVND (reference sequence). Losses at the gene ends were 5 bases for V and 5 bases for J; bases not matched to a gene: 8. This CDR3 contains 15 residues. The CDR3 spells CASSLLAGRGDTQYF. The CDR3 nucleotides are TGTGCCAGTAGTCTACTAGCGGGTCGGGGAGATACGCAGTATTTT. The whole variable domain, filled in from reference TRBV19 and TRBJ2-3, reads DGGITQSPKYLFRKEGQNVTLSCEQNLNHDAMYWYRQDPGQGLRLIYYSQIVNDFQKGDIAEGYSVSREKKESFPLTVTSAQKNPTAFYLCASSLLAGRGDTQYFGPGTRLTVL.

The V call is TRBV19, the J call TRBJ2-4; D is uncertain. Germline assignment: CDR1 LNHDA and CDR2 SQIVND (reference sequence). The CDR3 is 15 residues long. Trimming took 4 bases from V and 0 from J, leaving 10 bases between them. The CDR3 sequence is CASSKDPLAKNIQYF. The CDR3 DNA follows: TGTGCCAGTAGTAAGGACCCTTTAGCCAAAAACATTCAGTACTTC.

This clone appeared a single time. The genes are TRBV9 and TRBJ2-1, with 11 bases fitting TRBD2. The CDR3 is 16 amino acids. The germline CDR1 and CDR2 sequences are SGDLS and YYNGEE. Unmatched junction bases numbered 10, after V lost 4 bases and J lost 7 bases. The CDR3 spells CASSPRALAGVNEQFF. In nucleotides, the CDR3 is TGTGCCAGCAGCCCTCGGGCACTAGCGGGAGTAAATGAGCAGTTCTTC.

The CDR3: CASSFPGVANSPLHF. CDR3 bases: TGCGCCAGCAGCTTCCCAGGGGTTGCAAATTCACCCCTCCACTTT. This rearrangement joins TRBV5-1 to TRBJ1-6, with D perhaps matching TRBD1 (6 bases). The germline V gene encodes CDR1 SGHRS and CDR2 YFSETQ. CDR3 size: 15 residues. Between the trimmed V and J ends, which lost 2 bases and 7 bases, there was a span of 13 bases.

This clone has just one count. The chain recombines TRBV21-1 with TRBJ1-5; TRBD1, the table's D call, lacks a check against the DNA. TRBV21-1 is a known pseudogene. The CDR3 loop spans 19 amino acids. The CDR3 loop is CASSESGDRGHYSNQPQHF. CDR3 DNA sequence: TGTGCCAGCAGCGAAAGCGGGGACAGGGGCCACTATAGCAATCAGCCCCAGCATTTT.

This chain joins TRBV7-2 and TRBJ2-5, with 10 bases fitting TRBD1. The V gene end was trimmed by 8 bases and the J gene end by 4 bases; junction bases not matched to a gene: 4. Germline CDR1 is SGHTA and CDR2 is FQGNSA. This CDR3 has 13 residues. For the CDR3, the DNA is TGTGCCAGCGGCCGGGACAGGGGAGAGACCCAGTACTTC. This encodes CASGRDRGETQYF.